This T cell receptor beta chain was captured in a study of T-cell reconstitution after alpha-beta-depleted transplantation in children. Unique molecular identifiers featured in how the TCRbeta library was prepared. One entry per CDR3 protein, called by TCRdb with MiXCR from the PCR reads. Here the sample spans some 440,000 distinct CDR3 sequences, roughly 15% being singletons. Germline V CDR1 and CDR2: DFQATT, SNEGSKA (reference sequence). The CDR3 consists of 14 residues. The V end was cut by 2 bases, the J end by 2 bases, with 11 bases between. The receptor was isolated from a boy under two years old who had a stem cell transplant for Wiskott-Aldrich syndrome, so the T cells may come from the graft donor. V and J are TRBV20-1 and TRBJ2-3, with D maybe TRBD1 (6 bases). The source was PBMCs, mostly from graft donor cells, collected 360 days after TCRalphabeta/CD19-depleted stem cell transplant. This chain's CDR3 is CSARPTGSTDTQYF. Written as DNA, the CDR3 is TGCAGTGCTAGACCGACAGGTTCCACAGATACGCAGTATTTT.